Listed here are 8 T cell receptor beta chains from one sample, sequenced in a study of vaccination and CD4 T cells after COVID-19. Oncomine TCR Beta short-read sequencing was applied to DNA from cultured CD4+ T cells. One entry per CDR3 protein results from TCRdb running MiXCR on the PCR reads. The sample records 18,000 or so distinct CDR3 sequences, approximately 42% being singletons. Described treatment: roughly 10-day PBMC culture with coronavirus spike peptide pools or control peptides (ViraFEST assay). Antigens of these TCRs are unknown. Specimen: CD4+ T cells from blood, cultured in vitro, collected before SARS-CoV-2 vaccination. The receptors here all came from a human donor who received a COVID-19 vaccine.

In the case of this clonotype: One junction end disagrees with the germline gene, perhaps due to a read error. The chain recombines TRBV6-2 or TRBV6-3 with TRBJ1-4, with TRBD1 identical over 7 bases. Germline CDR1 reads MNHEY; CDR2 reads SVGEGT. This CDR3 is built from 14 residues. The CDR3 loop is CASSPTQTGSMSAF. DNA for the CDR3: TGTGCCAGCAGCCCCACTCAGACAGGGTCAATGTCCGCTTTT.

The chain combines TRBV6-1 with TRBJ2-3; TRBD2 matches 10 bases. CDR1 is MNHNS and CDR2 is SASEGT in the germline V gene. J was trimmed by 2 bases and V by 3 bases; bases with no gene match: 11. The CDR3 totals 18 residues. CDR3 sequence: CASSDSPLAGVNTDTQYF. The CDR3 bases are TGTGCCAGCAGTGATTCCCCCCTAGCGGGGGTGAACACAGATACGCAGTATTTT.

This chain's CDR3 is CASIVGGSETEAFF. The CDR3 DNA reads as TGTGCCAGCATCGTAGGGGGAAGCGAGACTGAAGCTTTCTTT. The chain recombines TRBV2 with TRBJ1-1, with a possible D match to TRBD1 (6 bases). Trimming stripped 7 bases from V and 5 bases from J, with 17 bases between. Germline loops: CDR1 SNHLY, CDR2 FYNNEI. The CDR3 runs to 14 residues.

The gene calls are TRBV6-1 and TRBJ1-4, with D perhaps matching TRBD1 (6 bases). CDR1 MNHNS and CDR2 SASEGT come from the germline V gene. V was cut by 6 bases and J by 7 bases, with 12 bases left in between. The CDR3 runs to 13 residues. CDR3 coding DNA: TGTGCCAGCAGGTATACAGGGTTTGAAAAACTGTTTTTT. As protein: CASRYTGFEKLFF.

The table lists this clonotype with a few counts. The CDR3 reads CASSRQISNQPQHF. CDR3 DNA sequence: TGTGCCAGCAGCAGGCAGATAAGCAATCAGCCCCAGCATTTT. The chain links TRBV7-6 to TRBJ1-5, with D hard to call. V gave up 5 bases and J gave up 1 base, with 9 bases separating them. CDR1 and CDR2 (germline): SGHVS, FNYEAQ. The CDR3 extends over 14 amino acids.

The V and J genes are TRBV4-2 and TRBJ2-7; 12 bases map to TRBD1. CDR1 LGHNA and CDR2 YNFKEQ come from the germline V gene. The CDR3 loop spans 20 amino acids. The junction had 17 bases not matched to a gene; V was cut back by 1 base and J by 4 bases. The CDR3 sequence: CASSQAGTGGAAGGWYEQYF. The CDR3 DNA sequence: TGTGCCAGCAGCCAAGCCGGGACAGGGGGCGCGGCGGGGGGGTGGTACGAGCAGTACTTC.

This clonotype was recorded once. The chain carries TRBV19 and TRBJ1-1; D unresolved. CDR1 is LNHDA, CDR2 SQIVND, per germline (reference sequence). V lost 8 bases and J lost 1, with 17 bases in between. The CDR3 has 15 residues. This CDR3 reads CASARSVSQNTEAFF. In nucleotides, the CDR3 is TGTGCCAGTGCGAGGTCAGTATCTCAGAACACTGAAGCTTTCTTT.

The chain is built from TRBV6-1 and TRBJ1-6; 10 bases line up with TRBD1. The CDR3 is 18 residues long. In germline, CDR1 is MNHNS, CDR2 SASEGT. The ends lost 6 bases at V and 9 bases at J; junction bases unmatched: 17. The CDR3 is CASRSGTGVGRLGSPLHF. For the CDR3, the DNA is TGTGCCAGCAGATCCGGGACAGGGGTCGGAAGGTTGGGTTCACCCCTCCACTTT.